The 28 T cell receptor beta chains in this list originate from one sample, sequenced in a study of T cells in Graves' hyperthyroidism and ophthalmopathy. RNA transcripts yielded amplified TCR beta CDR3 regions. Using the HTBI primer set, a first-round RT-PCR was run on the TCR CDR3. TCRdb used MiXCR to reprocess the multiplex PCR reads, holding one entry per CDR3 protein. The table shows about 590,000 distinct CDR3 sequences, with over 12% occurring only once. The sample was blood. The receptors originated from a woman between 18 and 29 years old with Graves' ophthalmopathy.

This clonotype occurred once. V and J are TRBV6-2 or TRBV6-3 and TRBJ1-2; 7 positions agree with TRBD1. V was pared by 0 bases and J by 3 bases, with 4 bases of the junction left unmatched. The CDR3 consists of 15 residues. Germline lookup yields CDR1 MNHEY and CDR2 SVGEGT. CDR3 bases: TGTGCCAGCAGTTACTCGAGGGGGCGGGACTATGGCTACACCTTC. The encoded protein is CASSYSRGRDYGYTF.

This clonotype has ten or more counts. This sequence joins TRBV12-3 or TRBV12-4 and TRBJ2-7, with TRBD1 identical over 10 bases. The CDR3 is 15 amino acids. Trimming at V came to 0 bases and at J to 4 bases, leaving 3 bases not matched to a gene. CDR3 protein: CASSLAGQGKYEQYF. The CDR3 bases are TGTGCCAGCAGTTTAGCGGGACAGGGGAAGTACGAGCAGTACTTC.

The genes are TRBV11-2 and TRBJ2-1; the D gene could be TRBD1 or TRBD2 (5 bases each). The germline V and J ends were trimmed by 1 base and 9 bases, with 10 bases remaining between them. The CDR3 loop spans 13 amino acids. Germline-derived CDR1 and CDR2 are SGHAT and FQNNGV. CDR3 in amino acids: CASSLAQGAEQFF. DNA of the CDR3: TGTGCCAGCAGCTTAGCCCAGGGAGCTGAGCAGTTCTTC.

This clonotype was recorded many times. J is TRBJ2-1 and V is TRBV7-9, with 11 bases lining up with TRBD2. After removal of 5 bases from V and 7 bases from J, the junction contained 10 bases not matched to a gene. The CDR3 totals 16 residues. Germline loops: CDR1 SEHNR, CDR2 FQNEAQ (reference sequence). CDR3 in DNA: TGTGCCAGCAGCCAGCTAGCGGGAGGCTTTCGGAATGAGCAGTTCTTC. This encodes CASSQLAGGFRNEQFF.

The chain has TRBV14 and TRBJ1-1; no clear D gene. The CDR3 spans 15 residues. V lost 0 bases and J lost 0, with 8 bases in between. Germline V lookup: CDR1 SGHDN, CDR2 FVKESK. Here the CDR3 DNA reads TGTGCCAGCAGCCAAGATGGCAGTGTGAACACTGAAGCTTTCTTT. This codes for CASSQDGSVNTEAFF.

Ten or more counts support this clonotype. The chain joins TRBV7-9 to TRBJ2-1, with D unclear. The germline V and J ends were trimmed by 1 base and 6 bases, with 10 bases remaining between them. The CDR3 loop spans 14 amino acids. The germline gives CDR1 SEHNR, CDR2 FQNEAQ (reference sequence). CDR3 amino acids: CASSLGITANEQFF. DNA for the CDR3: TGTGCCAGCAGCTTAGGTATTACTGCCAATGAGCAGTTCTTC.

This clonotype has a count of ten or more. This rearrangement joins TRBV2 to TRBJ2-2, with D possibly being TRBD2 (6 bases). The CDR3 length is 14 residues. The germline V and J ends were trimmed by 6 bases and 4 bases, with 12 bases remaining between them. Looked up from germline, CDR1 is SNHLY and CDR2 is FYNNEI. CDR3 in amino acids: CASREGEVTGELFF. The CDR3 region has the DNA TGTGCCAGCAGGGAGGGAGAGGTCACCGGGGAGCTGTTTTTT.

This clonotype was seen many times. The chain is built from TRBV20-1 and TRBJ1-2, with D unresolved. CDR1 is DFQATT and CDR2 is SNEGSKA in the germline V gene (reference sequence). This CDR3 has 14 residues. The V end lost 3 bases, the J end lost 2 bases, and 13 bases lay between the germline ends. CDR3 DNA sequence: TGCAGTGCTAGTCTAAGGACGGAGAACTATGGCTACACCTTC. Translation: CSASLRTENYGYTF.

This chain links TRBV4-2 with TRBJ2-3; no clear D. This CDR3 spans 16 amino acids. V dropped 0 bases and J dropped 2 bases, with 12 bases sitting between them. CDR1 LGHNA and CDR2 YNFKEQ come from the germline V gene. Here the CDR3 DNA reads TGTGCCAGCAGCCAAGATATCGGGCTTATCACAGATACGCAGTATTTT. Amino acid sequence: CASSQDIGLITDTQYF.

This clonotype appeared many times. The chain has TRBV19 and TRBJ2-1; D is uncertain. CDR3 length: 14 residues. Germline CDR1 is LNHDA and CDR2 is SQIVND (reference sequence). V lost 3 bases, J lost 7 bases, and 13 bases lay in between. CDR3 sequence reads: CASSITGGWNEQFF. CDR3 coding DNA: TGTGCCAGTAGTATCACGGGTGGGTGGAATGAGCAGTTCTTC. Filled out from reference TRBV19 and TRBJ2-1, the complete variable domain reads DGGITQSPKYLFRKEGQNVTLSCEQNLNHDAMYWYRQDPGQGLRLIYYSQIVNDFQKGDIAEGYSVSREKKESFPLTVTSAQKNPTAFYLCASSITGGWNEQFFGPGTRLTVL.

This clonotype was picked up a small number of times. The rearrangement links TRBV19 to TRBJ1-1; 9 positions match TRBD1. V lost 4 bases and J lost 4; bases outside the gene matches: 10. The CDR3 loop spans 16 amino acids. Germline CDR1 is LNHDA and CDR2 is SQIVND (reference sequence). CDR3 amino acids: CASSTPFRTGATEAFF. The CDR3 region has the DNA TGTGCCAGTAGTACGCCCTTCCGGACAGGGGCCACTGAAGCTTTCTTT.

This clonotype has a count of ten or more. The J gene is TRBJ2-1, the V gene TRBV20-1; TRBD2 matches 7 bases. The CDR3 runs 13 residues. Germline loops: CDR1 DFQATT, CDR2 SNEGSKA (reference sequence). Trimming at V came to 6 bases and at J to 9 bases, leaving 11 bases not matched to a gene. The CDR3 spells CSAGAGGSAEQFF. In DNA form, the CDR3 reads TGCAGTGCCGGGGCTGGCGGGAGTGCTGAGCAGTTCTTC.

This clonotype was seen at least ten times. This chain uses TRBV4-3 with TRBJ2-5; TRBD2 matches at 7 bases. With V trimmed by 0 bases and J by 2 bases, 12 bases remained unmatched. The CDR3 loop spans 18 amino acids. Looked up from germline, CDR1 is LGHNA and CDR2 is YSLEER. The CDR3 nucleotides are TGCGCCAGCAGCCAAGATTTGTCTCCGCTAGCGGTACAAGAGACCCAGTACTTC. It translates to CASSQDLSPLAVQETQYF.

This clonotype has more than one count but fewer than ten. V and J are TRBV11-2 and TRBJ2-3; D unclear. Germline V gene sequence: CDR1 SGHAT, CDR2 FQNNGV. The CDR3 totals 18 residues. Trimming removed 3 bases from V and 0 bases from J, with 19 bases in between. CDR3 DNA: TGTGCCAGCAGCTTCTCCCTTCTGGAGTATTATAGCACAGATACGCAGTATTTT. Translating gives CASSFSLLEYYSTDTQYF.

This clonotype came up many times. The chain uses TRBV6-2 or TRBV6-3 and TRBJ2-3; TRBD2 aligns across 9 bases. Per germline, CDR1 MNHEY and CDR2 SVGEGT. Trimming removed 0 bases from V and 4 bases from J; junction bases left unmatched: 5. The CDR3 totals 16 residues. The CDR3 sequence is CASSYSPGTSPDTQYF. CDR3 nucleotides: TGTGCCAGCAGTTACTCGCCCGGGACTAGCCCAGATACGCAGTATTTT.

Many counts were recorded for this clonotype. This rearrangement joins TRBV7-9 to TRBJ1-6; no clear D gene. The V end was cut by 1 base, the J end by 10 bases, with 5 bases between. There are 12 residues in the CDR3. Germline CDR1 SEHNR, CDR2 FQNEAQ (reference sequence). CDR3 residues: CASSLGRSPLHF. The CDR3 DNA reads as TGTGCCAGCAGCTTAGGGAGGTCACCCCTCCACTTT.

At least ten counts were recorded for this clonotype. V usage is TRBV7-8 and J usage is TRBJ2-7; no clear D. The CDR3 loop spans 15 amino acids. The V end was cut by 5 bases, the J end by 0 bases, with 14 bases between. Germline assignment: CDR1 SGHVS and CDR2 FQNEAQ. CDR3 coding DNA: TGTGCCAGCAGCCGAAGCCGGGTCAGCTCCTACGAGCAGTACTTC. This translates into CASSRSRVSSYEQYF.

This clonotype was seen many times. The chain links TRBV12-3 or TRBV12-4 to TRBJ2-3, with 8 bases that match TRBD2. With 6 bases clipped from V and 5 bases from J, the junction kept 10 bases outside the gene matches. The CDR3 has 15 residues. CDR3 amino acids: CASRFSGSRGDTQYF. The CDR3 region has the DNA TGTGCCAGCAGATTCAGCGGGAGCCGGGGAGATACGCAGTATTTT.

CDR3 sequence (DNA): TGTGCCAGTAGTGTCAGAGTAGCCAAAAACATTCAGTACTTC. This sequence encodes CASSVRVAKNIQYF. V gene TRBV19 combines with J gene TRBJ2-4; the D is unclear. In germline, CDR1 is LNHDA, CDR2 SQIVND (reference sequence). V gave up 5 bases and J gave up 0 bases, with 8 bases separating them. The CDR3 runs to 14 residues.

The CDR3 DNA follows: TGTGCCAGCAGTTTAGATCCAGCGAACACCGGGGAGCTGTTTTTT. This gives the protein CASSLDPANTGELFF. This rearrangement joins TRBV12-3 or TRBV12-4 to TRBJ2-2; D not certain. CDR3 length: 15 residues. The germline V and J ends were trimmed by 1 base and 0 bases, with 6 bases remaining between them.

As to this clonotype: This may be a read error: a much more frequent sequence differs by one nucleotide. The gene calls are TRBV7-2 and TRBJ2-2, with TRBD2 as a possible D gene (5 bases). This CDR3 region has 14 residues. Germline lookup yields CDR1 SGHTA and CDR2 FQGNSA. CDR3 loop: CAGSHSGNTGELFF. The CDR3 DNA sequence: TGTGCCGGCAGCCACAGCGGGAACACCGGGGAGCTGTTTTTT.

This clonotype was detected many times. The chain has TRBV7-2 and TRBJ1-2, with 7 bases matching TRBD1. CDR3 size: 19 residues. Germline CDR1 and CDR2: SGHTA and FQGNSA. Trimming removed 4 bases from V and 3 bases from J; junction bases left unmatched: 20. The CDR3, as DNA: TGTGCCAGCAGCTCACGGGGCCTTGGGACAGTCGGAAAGTACTATGGCTACACCTTC. Translated, it gives CASSSRGLGTVGKYYGYTF. Drawing the rest from reference TRBV7-2 and TRBJ1-2, the complete variable domain is GAGVSQSPSNKVTEKGKDVELRCDPISGHTALYWYRQSLGQGLEFLIYFQGNSAPDKSGLPSDRFSAERTGGSVSTLTIQRTQQEDSAVYLCASSSRGLGTVGKYYGYTFGSGTRLTVV.

In this sample, this clonotype turned up a few times. This chain uses TRBV6-5 with TRBJ1-1; the D is unclear. The CDR3 has 14 residues. Looked up from germline, CDR1 is MNHEY and CDR2 is SVGAGI. Trimming pared 2 bases from V and 1 base from J, leaving 8 bases between. This chain's CDR3 is CASSYERKNTEAFF. In DNA, the CDR3 is TGTGCCAGCAGTTACGAGCGGAAGAACACTGAAGCTTTCTTT.

This clonotype was observed many times. The rearrangement joins TRBV24-1 to TRBJ2-3; D remains unclear. CDR3 size: 12 residues. CDR1 and CDR2 (germline): KGHDR, SFDVKD. V was cut by 6 bases and J by 0 bases, with 3 bases left in between. The CDR3 bases are TGTGCCACCAGTTGGAGCACAGATACGCAGTATTTT. This encodes CATSWSTDTQYF.

This clonotype was observed a handful of times. This chain joins TRBV4-3 and TRBJ2-1, with a possible D match to TRBD2 (5 bases). Trimming removed 0 bases at V and 8 bases at J, with 17 bases between. Germline V gene lookup returns CDR1 LGHNA and CDR2 YSLEER. The CDR3 sequence is 16 residues long. The CDR3 region has the DNA TGCGCCAGCAGCCAAGACGATCAACGGGATTTATATGAGCAGTTCTTC. The encoded protein is CASSQDDQRDLYEQFF.

The chain recombines TRBV9 with TRBJ2-2, with D possibly being TRBD2 (6 bases). Germline V gene sequence: CDR1 SGDLS, CDR2 YYNGEE. This CDR3 contains 16 residues. Trimming removed 0 bases from V and 4 bases from J, with 13 bases in between. The CDR3 DNA sequence: TGTGCCAGCAGCGTAGGTTTCGGGAGAATCACCGGGGAGCTGTTTTTT. Amino acid sequence: CASSVGFGRITGELFF.

This clonotype occurred many times. The chain joins TRBV7-3 to TRBJ2-1; D is unresolved. V was cut by 2 bases and J by 7 bases, with 18 bases left in between. CDR1 is SGHTA, CDR2 FQGTGA, per germline. The CDR3 spans 16 residues. CDR3 region: CASSLVFGVVENEQFF. The CDR3 DNA follows: TGTGCCAGCAGCTTAGTATTTGGGGTGGTCGAGAATGAGCAGTTCTTC.

About this clonotype itself: A much more abundant neighbour one base away suggests this may be a read error. The genes are TRBV30 and TRBJ1-5, with D unclear. Trimming took off 0 bases at V and 5 bases at J, with 5 bases between the two ends. The CDR3 length is 12 residues. Germline CDR1 reads GTSNPN; CDR2 reads SVGIG (reference sequence). The CDR3 spells CAWSVPYQPQHF. The CDR3 nucleotides read TGTGCCTGGAGTGTACCATATCAGCCCCAGCATTTT.